These T cell receptor beta chains were read from a single sample in a study of T cells in Graves' hyperthyroidism and ophthalmopathy. TCRdb recomputed calls from the multiplex PCR reads with MiXCR, one row per CDR3 protein. The data contain approximately 430,000 distinct CDR3 sequences, approximately 14% of them seen just once; the ten biggest clones take up approximately 7.5%. Sequencing was performed on blood. Source of these receptors: a woman younger than 30 with Graves' hyperthyroidism. CDR3s include the opening cysteine and the closing phenylalanine or tryptophan. D genes are given only for firm matches. Rows may omit the clone size; those that give it use once, few, many or a size class.

j_call | clone_size | v_call | d_call | cdr3_nt | cdr3_aa
TRBJ2-1 | NA | TRBV12-3/TRBV12-4 | TRBD1 | TGTGCCAGCAGTTTAGACCGGACAGGCCACTCCTACAATGAGCAGTTCTTC | CASSLDRTGHSYNEQFF
TRBJ2-1 | NA | TRBV11-2 | TRBD2 | TGTGCCAGCAGCTTAGTGGGACTAGCGGGAGGCTCCTACAATGAGCAGTTCTTC | CASSLVGLAGGSYNEQFF
TRBJ2-2 | many | TRBV5-1 | TRBD2 | TGCGCCAGCAGCTTGGGGGGTAGCGGGATGATGAAGAACACCGGGGAGCTGTTTTTT | CASSLGGSGMMKNTGELFF
TRBJ2-7 | many | TRBV5-1 | NA | TGCGCCAGCAGCTTGGCGGCCTCCTACGAGCAGTACTTC | CASSLAASYEQYF
TRBJ1-2 | many | TRBV28 | TRBD1 | TGTGCCAGCAGTTTGTCCAGGGGGGCTAACTATGGCTACACCTTC | CASSLSRGANYGYTF
TRBJ2-1 | many | TRBV6-5 | NA | TGTGCCAGCAGTTACTCGATTTGGGGGGGCCTATTGAATGAGCAGTTCTTC | CASSYSIWGGLLNEQFF
TRBJ1-4 | few | TRBV5-1 | NA | TGCGCCAGCAGCTTCCAGGGGTCGGTGGAAAAACTGTTTTTT | CASSFQGSVEKLFF
TRBJ2-6 | NA | TRBV4-2 | TRBD1 | TGTGCCAGCAGCCCGCAGGACAGGCTATCCTCTGGGGCCAACGTCCTGACTTTC | CASSPQDRLSSGANVLTF
TRBJ2-1 | many | TRBV5-1 | TRBD2 | TGCGCCAGCTCGTCGACTAGCTTCCTCTCCTACAATGAGCAGTTCTTC | CASSSTSFLSYNEQFF
TRBJ2-3 | many | TRBV18 | NA | TGTGCCAGCTCCCCTCGACAGCCGGATACGCAGTATTTT | CASSPRQPDTQYF
TRBJ1-1 | NA | TRBV29-1 | TRBD1 | TGCAGCACGCGGACAGGCGCTGAAGCTTTCTTT | CSTRTGAEAFF
TRBJ1-4 | many | TRBV7-2 | TRBD1 | TGTGCCAGCAGCCCTCGACAGGGGGGTAAACTGTTTTTT | CASSPRQGGKLFF
TRBJ2-3 | few | TRBV28 | NA | TGTGCCAGCAGTTTAACCGGGACACCAAGCACAGATACGCAGTATTTT | CASSLTGTPSTDTQYF
TRBJ1-3 | few | TRBV12-3/TRBV12-4 | NA | TGTGCCAGCAGTCCACGGAGGGGTTGGAGAAACACCATATATTTT | CASSPRRGWRNTIYF
TRBJ1-2 | NA | TRBV30 | TRBD1 | TGTGCCTGGAGAGGACAGGGGGATTATGGCTACACCTTC | CAWRGQGDYGYTF
TRBJ2-5 | NA | TRBV20-1 | TRBD2 | TGCAGTGCCGAACCGGGGGAGGGCCTGGGTGAGACCCAGTACTTC | CSAEPGEGLGETQYF
TRBJ1-1 | few | TRBV28 | NA | TGTGCCAGCAGCCCTTTTAGGATAGGAATGAACACTGAAGCTTTCTTT | CASSPFRIGMNTEAFF
TRBJ2-1 | NA | TRBV11-2 | TRBD2 | TGTACCAGCAGCCTAGCGGGATCGCACAATGAGCAGTTCTTC | CTSSLAGSHNEQFF
TRBJ2-1 | many | TRBV6-2/TRBV6-3 | TRBD1 | TGTGCCAGCAGTTACTCGATCTTCCTCAGGACAGGGGGCGATGAGCAGTTCTTC | CASSYSIFLRTGGDEQFF
TRBJ2-5 | many | TRBV12-3/TRBV12-4 | NA | TGTGCCAGCAGTTGGGAGTATCGAGAGACCCAGTACTTC | CASSWEYRETQYF
TRBJ1-1 | few | TRBV11-3 | TRBD1 | TGTGCCAGCAGCTTGGACAGGGGGCGAGGAAGCATGAACACTGAAGCTTTCTTT | CASSLDRGRGSMNTEAFF
TRBJ2-5 | many | TRBV5-5 | NA | TGTGCCAGCAGCCGTCCCCGGGTCGACCAAGAGACCCAGTACTTC | CASSRPRVDQETQYF
TRBJ1-4 | few | TRBV5-6 | NA | TGTGCCAGCAGCTTGCCTAATGAAAAACTGTTTTTT | CASSLPNEKLFF
TRBJ1-1 | many | TRBV3-1 | NA | TGTGCCACAGGTCCGGGTGAAGCTTTCTTT | CATGPGEAFF
TRBJ2-7 | many | TRBV20-1 | TRBD1 | TGCAGTGCTAGGACGATTGGGGACAGGGGGCGGTACGAGCAGTACTTC | CSARTIGDRGRYEQYF
TRBJ2-1 | few | TRBV5-1 | TRBD2 | TGCGCCAGCAGCGCCGGGACTAGCGGGGCTTACAATGAGCAGTTCTTC | CASSAGTSGAYNEQFF
TRBJ1-2 | NA | TRBV24-1 | NA | TGTGCCAGCAGTTTAGTCCCGGGACTTCAAAGAGACTATGGCTACACCTTC | CASSLVPGLQRDYGYTF
TRBJ2-5 | NA | TRBV6-1 | TRBD2 | TGTGCCAGCAGTGAGGACCCCCTGTGGACTAGCGGGGTACAGACCCAGTACTTC | CASSEDPLWTSGVQTQYF
TRBJ2-1 | NA | TRBV7-2 | NA | TGTGCCAGCAGCTTAGCGGGTTCGCCAGGGCTCTACGAGCAGTTCTTC | CASSLAGSPGLYEQFF
TRBJ2-3 | many | TRBV24-1 | NA | TGTGCCACCAGTGATTTCACGGGTTCAGATACGCAGTATTTT | CATSDFTGSDTQYF
TRBJ2-7 | many | TRBV20-1 | TRBD2 | TGCAGTGCTAGAGACGAGCGGGAGGGGTACTACGAGCAGTACTTC | CSARDEREGYYEQYF
TRBJ1-2 | NA | TRBV7-2 | NA | TGTGCCAGCAGCTTAATCGGACAAAGGCCCCGCGGAGACTATGGCTACACCTTC | CASSLIGQRPRGDYGYTF
TRBJ1-4 | many | TRBV7-9 | NA | TGTGCCAGCAGCTTAACGGGGATGAATGAAAAACTGTTTTTT | CASSLTGMNEKLFF
TRBJ1-6 | many | TRBV6-1 | NA | TGTGCCAGCAGTTTAGCCCGGACAGAGAATTCACCCCTCCACTTT | CASSLARTENSPLHF
TRBJ1-4 | NA | TRBV18 | TRBD1 | TGTGCCAGCGCACAGGGGACTAATGAAAAACTGTTTTTT | CASAQGTNEKLFF
TRBJ2-5 | NA | TRBV20-1 | TRBD2 | TGCAGTGCTAGTGGGACTAGCGGGGGCCAAGAGGCCCAGTACTTC | CSASGTSGGQEAQYF
TRBJ2-3 | many | TRBV20-1 | NA | TGCAGTGCCCCGAGGAGTACAGATACGCAGTATTTT | CSAPRSTDTQYF
TRBJ1-2 | many | TRBV7-8 | TRBD1 | TGTGCCAGCAGCTTATATCTAGACAGGGGAAATACGGGCTACACCTTC | CASSLYLDRGNTGYTF
TRBJ1-3 | NA | TRBV4-2 | TRBD1 | TGTGCCAGCAGCCAGGGACAGTCGGCTGGAAACACCATATATTTT | CASSQGQSAGNTIYF
TRBJ2-5 | many | TRBV11-1 | TRBD2 | TGTGCCAGCAGCTGGAGCGGGGGGGATCAAGAGACCCAGTACTTC | CASSWSGGDQETQYF
TRBJ2-1 | NA | TRBV27 | NA | TGTGCCAGCAGTTTATCGTTTGATGAGCAGTTCTTC | CASSLSFDEQFF
TRBJ1-4 | many | TRBV4-2 | TRBD1 | TGTGCCAGCAGCCATGCGGGCGGGACAGCGGAAAAACTGTTTTTT | CASSHAGGTAEKLFF
TRBJ2-7 | many | TRBV2 | NA | TGTGCCAGCAGTGAGGAAGGGGCCAACGACGAGCATTACTTC | CASSEEGANDEHYF
TRBJ2-1 | few | TRBV24-1 | NA | TGTGCCACCAGTGGAACAGGGTACGACTACAATGAGCAGTTCTTC | CATSGTGYDYNEQFF